Given below is one T cell receptor (beta chain) in context. Generated by immunoSEQ multiplex PCR, the TCRdb table keeps only in-frame clones and is missing some. The table records more than 80,000 clones, roughly 87% of them present only once. Germline V gene data show CDR1 as SGHRS and CDR2 as YFSETQ. With V trimmed by 2 bases and J by 5 bases, 9 bases remained unmatched. The CDR3 sequence is 17 residues long. The sample belongs to a study of PD-L1 blockade in urothelial cancer. The wider study: It was at 3 weeks (second dose) and 6 weeks after treatment start that blood was analyzed. Reported median T cell count for blood samples was roughly 140,000.

Locally advanced or metastatic urothelial carcinoma affected all patients. The sequencing here drew on PBMCs, taken around atezolizumab (anti-PD-L1) treatment. The chain combines TRBV5-1 with TRBJ2-5; 13 bases fit TRBD2. The TCR comes from a man between 65 and 85 years old with urothelial cancer. Here the CDR3 DNA reads TGCGCCAGCAGCTTAGGCCAACTAGCGGGGGGGCATGAGACCCAGTACTTC. Amino acids: CASSLGQLAGGHETQYF.